These 28 T cell receptor beta chains originate from one sample sequenced in a study of chemoradiotherapy in HPV16-positive cancers. Clones were sequenced by immunoSEQ multiplex PCR, and TCRdb holds only the in-frame ones, with some missing. The sample consists of about 20,000 clones, approximately 83% of them appearing once. The sample here was blood, taken from a patient who underwent chemoradiotherapy. These receptors were taken from a human donor with HPV-associated anogenital cancer.

The chain carries TRBV7-2 and TRBJ1-6, with D possibly matching TRBD1 (6 bases). V was cut by 1 base and J by 7 bases, with 11 bases left in between. CDR3 length: 15 amino acids. Germline V gene data show CDR1 as SGHTA and CDR2 as FQGNSA. DNA of the CDR3: TGTGCCAGCAGCTTAGTGCGGGGGGCAAATTCACCCCTCCACTTT. Its translation: CASSLVRGANSPLHF.

The J gene is TRBJ1-3, the V gene TRBV5-6; 9 bases match TRBD1. Germline loops: CDR1 SGHDT, CDR2 YYEEEE. The CDR3 extends over 16 amino acids. V shed 1 base and J 4 bases; nucleotides not matched to a gene: 6. CDR3 loop: CASSLSGTGYGNTIYF. In nucleotides, the CDR3 is TGTGCCAGCAGCTTGTCTGGGACAGGGTACGGAAACACCATATATTTT.

A few counts support this clone. This chain connects TRBV6-1 to TRBJ1-1, with TRBD1 as a possible D gene (5 bases). CDR3 length: 15 amino acids. V lost 5 bases and J 0 bases, leaving 13 bases between the germline ends. CDR1 MNHNS and CDR2 SASEGT come from the germline V gene. The CDR3 nucleotides are TGTGCCAGCAGTCCCTCGGGGACCGTGAACACTGAAGCTTTCTTT. Its translation is CASSPSGTVNTEAFF.

The chain carries TRBV10-1 and TRBJ2-2, with 9 bases matching TRBD1. J was trimmed by 2 bases and V by 6 bases; bases with no gene match: 10. Germline V CDR1 and CDR2: WNHNN, SYGVQD (reference sequence). The CDR3 has 17 residues. The CDR3 nucleotides are TGCGCCAGCAGACTCAATCCGGGACAGGGTAACACCGGGGAGCTGTTTTTT. It is translated as CASRLNPGQGNTGELFF.

In this sample, this clone turned up a few times. This CDR3 is also generated by other DNA sequences in the sample. V and J are TRBV7-9 and TRBJ2-5, with D possibly matching TRBD1 (6 bases). Germline V CDR1 and CDR2: SEHNR, FQNEAQ (reference sequence). The V end was cut by 5 bases, the J end by 1 base, with 14 bases between. This CDR3 comprises 15 residues. The CDR3: CASSARTGLQETQYF. The CDR3 coding sequence is TGTGCCAGCAGCGCTCGTACAGGGCTCCAAGAGACCCAGTACTTC.

J is TRBJ2-4 and V is TRBV6-1; the match to TRBD1 covers 9 bases. Looked up from germline, CDR1 is MNHNS and CDR2 is SASEGT. CDR3 size: 13 residues. Trimming took 3 bases from V and 8 from J; bases not matched to a gene: 2. The CDR3, as DNA: TGTGCCAGCAGTGACGACAGGGGGGACATTCAGTACTTC. Encoded protein: CASSDDRGDIQYF.

The gene calls are TRBV29-1 and TRBJ2-5; 13 bases match TRBD2. This CDR3 has 13 amino acids. The ends lost 4 bases at V and 4 bases at J; junction bases unmatched: 0. The germline CDR1 and CDR2 sequences are SQVTM and ANQGSEA. The CDR3 protein is CSVGLAGGETQYF. The CDR3 nucleotides read TGCAGCGTTGGACTAGCGGGAGGAGAGACCCAGTACTTC.

The rearrangement uses TRBV6-5 and TRBJ1-5, with D possibly being TRBD1 (5 bases). The V gene's germline CDR1 is MNHEY and CDR2 SVGAGI. Trimming shortened V by 3 bases and J by 2 bases, and 11 bases separated the two germline ends. The CDR3 covers 15 residues. CDR3 sequence (DNA): TGTGCCAGCAGTTATAGGGGTTCGGGCAATCAGCCCCAGCATTTT. It encodes CASSYRGSGNQPQHF.

This rearrangement joins TRBV7-9 to TRBJ2-5; TRBD1 might be the D (6 bases). The germline CDR1 and CDR2 sequences are SEHNR and FQNEAQ (reference sequence). Trimming shortened V by 11 bases and J by 0 bases, and 16 bases separated the two germline ends. This CDR3 is built from 14 residues. CDR3 DNA: TGTGCCTCAGGGGACACTAGGTACCAAGAGACCCAGTACTTC. Residues: CASGDTRYQETQYF.

V is TRBV19 and J is TRBJ2-7; D may be TRBD1 or TRBD2 (6 bases each). In germline, CDR1 is LNHDA, CDR2 SQIVND (reference sequence). The CDR3 spans 14 residues. V gave up 5 bases and J gave up 2 bases, with 13 bases separating them. This CDR3 is CASSPRGVPYEQYF. The CDR3 DNA reads as TGTGCCAGTAGTCCGAGGGGGGTACCCTACGAGCAGTACTTC.

The chain carries TRBV7-2 and TRBJ1-2; possibly TRBD1 for D (5 bases). The germline CDR1 and CDR2 sequences are SGHTA and FQGNSA. V was cut by 4 bases and J by 1 base, with 16 bases left in between. This CDR3 has 16 amino acids. CDR3 protein: CASSSPPRGDNYGYTF. CDR3 DNA sequence: TGTGCCAGCAGCTCTCCCCCTCGGGGGGATAACTATGGCTACACCTTC. Full variable domain (rest looked up from reference TRBV7-2 and TRBJ1-2): GAGVSQSPSNKVTEKGKDVELRCDPISGHTALYWYRQSLGQGLEFLIYFQGNSAPDKSGLPSDRFSAERTGGSVSTLTIQRTQQEDSAVYLCASSSPPRGDNYGYTFGSGTRLTVV.

The rearrangement joins TRBV29-1 to TRBJ1-2; TRBD1 is a possible D gene (6 bases). CDR3 length: 14 residues. The V end was cut by 5 bases, the J end by 1 base, with 14 bases between. Germline loops: CDR1 SQVTM, CDR2 ANQGSEA. The CDR3 coding sequence is TGCAGCGTTTCCCTTTTACAGGGTAACTATGGCTACACCTTC. The encoded protein is CSVSLLQGNYGYTF.

The CDR3 DNA reads as TGCGCCAGCAGCTTGGGGGCGAGGTCCTACGAGCAGTACTTC. It encodes CASSLGARSYEQYF. The rearrangement uses TRBV5-1 and TRBJ2-7; D uncertain. The CDR3 length is 14 residues. V was shortened by 0 bases and J by 1 base, with 8 bases between the two germline ends. The germline gives CDR1 SGHRS, CDR2 YFSETQ.

The chain combines TRBV20-1 with TRBJ1-1; maybe TRBD1 (6 bases). The V gene's germline CDR1 is DFQATT and CDR2 SNEGSKA (reference sequence). The CDR3 totals 10 residues. V gave up 6 bases and J gave up 9 bases, with 11 bases separating them. In nucleotides, the CDR3 is TGCAGTGCCCCGGACAGTCAAGCTTTCTTT. Its protein product is CSAPDSQAFF.

The chain uses TRBV10-3 and TRBJ1-6; D unresolved. V was clipped by 0 bases and J by 6 bases, with 12 bases between them. The CDR3 is made up of 16 amino acids. The germline V gene encodes CDR1 ENHRY and CDR2 SYGVKD. The CDR3 is CAISESKGRVNSPLHF. CDR3 in DNA: TGTGCCATCAGTGAGTCGAAAGGGCGGGTTAATTCACCCCTCCACTTT.

The CDR3 DNA reads TGTGCCAGCAAGGGACTAGGCCAGTACTTC. Translated: CASKGLGQYF. The gene calls are TRBV2 and TRBJ2-7; 8 nucleotides align to TRBD2. The CDR3 length is 10 residues. V was clipped by 7 bases and J by 10 bases; unmatched bases: 3. In germline, CDR1 is SNHLY, CDR2 FYNNEI.

This sequence joins TRBV19 and TRBJ2-3, with D perhaps matching TRBD2 (7 bases). The CDR3 spans 12 residues. Trimming took 6 bases from V and 10 from J, leaving 14 bases between them. Germline loops: CDR1 LNHDA, CDR2 SQIVND (reference sequence). In DNA form, the CDR3 reads TGTGCCAGTAGATCGGGGGGCGCGGCGCAGTATTTT. It specifies CASRSGGAAQYF.

CDR3 sequence: CASTAESGSYGYTF. The CDR3 DNA reads as TGTGCCAGCACCGCTGAATCGGGGAGCTATGGCTACACCTTC. The chain joins TRBV6-4 to TRBJ1-2; D is undetermined. The CDR3 has 14 residues. V dropped 7 bases and J dropped 4 bases, with 16 bases sitting between them. Germline values: CDR1 MRHNA, CDR2 SNTAGT.

This clone was observed a handful of times. This chain connects TRBV6-4 to TRBJ2-1, with D hard to call. This CDR3 has 16 amino acids. Trimming removed 3 bases at V and 0 bases at J, with 12 bases between. Germline V gene sequence: CDR1 MRHNA, CDR2 SNTAGT. The CDR3 coding sequence is TGTGCCAGCAGTGATCACGCCGCAAGCTCCTACAATGAGCAGTTCTTC. It codes for CASSDHAASSYNEQFF.

V and J are TRBV11-2 and TRBJ1-4, with no clear D. Trimming removed 3 bases from V and 0 bases from J, with 11 bases in between. The length of the CDR3 is 16 residues. Germline values: CDR1 SGHAT, CDR2 FQNNGV. CDR3: CASSFSGSATNEKLFF. DNA for the CDR3: TGTGCCAGCAGCTTCTCCGGGTCCGCAACTAATGAAAAACTGTTTTTT.

This clone was recorded once. The chain combines TRBV7-6 with TRBJ2-5, with D possibly TRBD1 on 6 matching bases. This CDR3 spans 14 amino acids. The germline gives CDR1 SGHVS, CDR2 FNYEAQ. The V end lost 5 bases, the J end lost 5 bases, and 15 bases lay between the germline ends. In nucleotides, the CDR3 is TGTGCCAGCAGCCCGCTGACAAGGGGGGAGACCCAGTACTTC. Its translation: CASSPLTRGETQYF. Full variable domain (missing parts from reference TRBV7-6 and TRBJ2-5): GAGVSQSPRYKVTKRGQDVALRCDPISGHVSLYWYRQALGQGPEFLTYFNYEAQQDKSGLPNDRFSAERPEGSISTLTIQRTEQRDSAMYRCASSPLTRGETQYFGPGTRLLVL.

This clone has a single count. V usage is TRBV19 and J usage is TRBJ1-2; D ambiguous. CDR3 length equals 9 residues. Germline CDR1 and CDR2: LNHDA and SQIVND (reference sequence). Trimming removed 11 bases at V and 5 bases at J, with 6 bases between. In nucleotides, the CDR3 is TGTGCCGCCGGATATGGCTACACCTTC. As protein: CAAGYGYTF.

In DNA form, the CDR3 reads TGCGCCAGCAGCCGGAACAGGGGGCAAAACACTGAAGCTTTCTTT. Translated: CASSRNRGQNTEAFF. V and J are TRBV4-1 and TRBJ1-1; 9 nucleotides align to TRBD1. Germline V gene data show CDR1 as MGHRA and CDR2 as YSYEKL. The V gene end was trimmed by 4 bases and the J gene end by 2 bases; junction bases not matched to a gene: 5. The CDR3 is 15 amino acids.

The chain carries TRBV6-4 and TRBJ2-3; 10 bases map to TRBD2. With V trimmed by 4 bases and J by 4 bases, 5 bases remained unmatched. Germline CDR1 is MRHNA and CDR2 is SNTAGT. The CDR3 is 15 amino acids. The CDR3 loop is CASSGEAGGPDTQYF. For the CDR3, the DNA is TGTGCCAGCAGTGGAGAAGCGGGAGGGCCAGATACGCAGTATTTT.

The chain employs TRBV7-8 and TRBJ1-2; D is unresolved. Germline V gene data show CDR1 as SGHVS and CDR2 as FQNEAQ. The CDR3 covers 14 residues. The germline V and J ends were trimmed by 1 base and 8 bases, with 14 bases remaining between them. The CDR3 nucleotides are TGTGCCAGCAGCTTAGGTCCGAGGGTAGGCGGCTACACCTTC. It encodes CASSLGPRVGGYTF.

The rearrangement uses TRBV6-1 and TRBJ2-1; D remains unclear. The CDR3 is 14 residues long. V shed 1 base and J shed 7 bases, with 11 bases lying between them. The V gene's germline CDR1 is MNHNS and CDR2 SASEGT. The CDR3 nucleotides are TGTGCCAGCAGTGAAGGCCCACCGGCTAATGAGCAGTTCTTC. It is translated as CASSEGPPANEQFF.

The gene calls are TRBV11-2 and TRBJ2-7; possibly TRBD1 for D (5 bases). The germline CDR1 and CDR2 sequences are SGHAT and FQNNGV. V lost 4 bases, J lost 2 bases, and 15 bases lay in between. This CDR3 comprises 15 residues. The CDR3 DNA reads TGTGCCAGCAGCTCTTATCAGGGAAAGGCCTACGAGCAGTACTTC. It is translated as CASSSYQGKAYEQYF.

The chain employs TRBV7-4 and TRBJ1-5; D is unresolved. Per the germline V gene, CDR1 is SGHVT and CDR2 is SQSDAQ. Between the trimmed V and J ends, which lost 5 bases and 0 bases, there was a span of 17 bases. This CDR3 has 17 residues. CDR3: CASSPHIVLCSNQPQHF. The DNA of the CDR3 is TGTGCCAGCAGCCCCCATATTGTACTGTGTAGCAATCAGCCCCAGCATTTT.